This record concerns one T cell receptor (beta chain) sequence. Its antigen is still unknown. The PCR ran on 60 Vbeta and 13 Jbeta primers. Sequenced by immunoSEQ multiplex PCR; TCRdb stores in-frame clones only, minus some. The profile covers approximately 130,000 clones, with roughly 71% appearing a single time and 1.1% to 1.5% taken by the ten largest. This specimen belongs to a study of cytomegalovirus exposure and HLA in healthy donors. Study observations and caveats: About 87% or about 30% of the time was how often most TCR beta V segments were productive, according to an earlier analysis. Accurate predictions that matched the HLA-A and HLA-B alleles of most subjects were reportedly made from TCR beta sequences. The study found most TCR sequences rare, yet found some public TCRs in many donors. Analyses of presence and absence presupposed an approximately uniform sequencing depth across donors.

Germline V gene lookup returns CDR1 MNHNS and CDR2 SASEGT. The CDR3 consists of 14 residues. Trimming left V 8 bases short and J 3 bases short, with 16 bases between. This chain connects TRBV6-1 to TRBJ1-1, with D possibly being TRBD1 (6 bases). Specimen: PBMCs. The receptor comes from a middle-aged woman in good health and CMV-seronegative. CDR3 coding DNA: TGTGCCAGCCTTAGGGGGTCAGGGGACACTGAAGCTTTCTTT. This encodes CASLRGSGDTEAFF.